Listed below are T cell receptor beta chains from one sample, sequenced in a study of shared clonotypes between healthy human individuals. Clones were read by immunoSEQ multiplex PCR, and TCRdb kept only the in-frame ones, dropping some. The repertoire holds about 550,000 clones, with 95% as singletons. Material: naive CD8+ T cells sorted from blood. The receptors were sampled from a woman aged 25 to 39 in good health. CDR3s include the opening cysteine and the closing phenylalanine or tryptophan. The order of the fields is D gene, V gene, J gene, clone size, CDR3 protein, CDR3 DNA. A D gene is named only where the DNA matches it firmly. A clone size is listed for some rows: how often the clone was seen (once, few, many), or a class if it is expanded.

D: NA; V: TRBV21-1; J: TRBJ2-7; size: once; CDR3: CASSTKWGAGYEQYF; DNA: TGTGCCAGCAGCACAAAGTGGGGGGCCGGGTACGAGCAGTACTTC
D: NA; V: TRBV6-5; J: TRBJ1-2; size: NA; CDR3: CATASGTLYGYTF; DNA: TGTGCCACGGCCTCGGGCACCCTTTATGGCTACACCTTC
D: NA; V: TRBV21-1; J: TRBJ2-7; size: NA; CDR3: CASSNDRYVEQYF; DNA: TGTGCCAGCAGCAACGATCGTTACGTAGAGCAGTACTTC
D: TRBD1; V: TRBV28; J: TRBJ2-7; size: NA; CDR3: CASSPLDRPYEQYF; DNA: TGTGCCAGCAGTCCTCTGGACAGGCCCTACGAGCAGTACTTC
D: TRBD2; V: TRBV9; J: TRBJ2-7; size: once; CDR3: CASSVAETSSEQYF; DNA: TGTGCCAGCAGCGTAGCCGAGACTAGCAGCGAGCAGTACTTC
D: TRBD1; V: TRBV10-3; J: TRBJ2-1; size: NA; CDR3: CAISVTGTGTYNEQFF; DNA: TGTGCCATCAGTGTGACCGGGACAGGGACCTACAATGAGCAGTTCTTC
D: TRBD1; V: TRBV27; J: TRBJ1-1; size: NA; CDR3: CATWDRERRDTEAFF; DNA: TGTGCCACCTGGGACAGGGAGCGACGGGACACTGAAGCTTTCTTT
D: NA; V: TRBV7-8; J: TRBJ2-7; size: NA; CDR3: CASSLMALEQYF; DNA: TGTGCCAGCAGCTTAATGGCCCTCGAGCAGTACTTC
D: NA; V: TRBV6-4; J: TRBJ2-1; size: NA; CDR3: CASSATFDNNEQFF; DNA: TGTGCCAGCAGCGCAACCTTTGACAACAATGAGCAGTTCTTC
D: TRBD2; V: TRBV2; J: TRBJ2-7; size: once; CDR3: CASSELAGATYEQYF; DNA: TGTGCCAGCAGTGAGCTAGCGGGAGCGACCTACGAGCAGTACTTC
D: NA; V: TRBV7-8; J: TRBJ1-1; size: once; CDR3: CASSSYGGNTEAFF; DNA: TGTGCCAGCAGCTCCTACGGGGGTAACACTGAAGCTTTCTTT
D: TRBD1; V: TRBV28; J: TRBJ2-7; size: NA; CDR3: CASSSPTGTGSYEQYF; DNA: TGTGCCAGCAGCAGTCCCACCGGGACAGGTTCCTACGAGCAGTACTTC
D: TRBD2; V: TRBV6-5; J: TRBJ2-5; size: NA; CDR3: CASTEIAGRETQYF; DNA: TGTGCCAGCACTGAAATAGCGGGAAGGGAGACCCAGTACTTC
D: TRBD2; V: TRBV7-8; J: TRBJ2-7; size: NA; CDR3: CASSFAGGESYEQYF; DNA: TGTGCCAGCAGCTTCGCGGGAGGAGAATCCTACGAGCAGTACTTC
D: TRBD2; V: TRBV7-8; J: TRBJ2-7; size: NA; CDR3: CASSLGSGASGWGLSYEQYF; DNA: TGTGCCAGCAGCTTAGGCTCGGGGGCTAGCGGGTGGGGGTTATCCTACGAGCAGTACTTC
D: TRBD1; V: TRBV19; J: TRBJ1-1; size: NA; CDR3: CARLTGTEPGNTEAFF; DNA: TGTGCCAGACTAACCGGGACAGAACCTGGGAACACTGAAGCTTTCTTT
D: TRBD2; V: TRBV18; J: TRBJ2-2; size: NA; CDR3: CASSPDTTPSGRIIGELFF; DNA: TGTGCCAGCTCACCGGATACGACTCCCAGCGGGAGGATTATCGGGGAGCTGTTTTTT
D: TRBD2; V: TRBV29-1; J: TRBJ2-7; size: NA; CDR3: CSAGLAGGWEQYF; DNA: TGCAGCGCAGGACTAGCGGGAGGGTGGGAGCAGTACTTC
D: TRBD1; V: TRBV6-5; J: TRBJ2-7; size: NA; CDR3: CASSYGTGLGEQYF; DNA: TGTGCCAGCAGTTACGGGACAGGGTTGGGCGAGCAGTACTTC
D: NA; V: TRBV28; J: TRBJ1-1; size: once; CDR3: CASSLTGTTEAFF; DNA: TGTGCCAGCAGTTTGACAGGTACCACTGAAGCTTTCTTT
D: NA; V: TRBV28; J: TRBJ2-5; size: NA; CDR3: CASSNARRTEETQYF; DNA: TGTGCCAGCAGTAACGCAAGAAGGACAGAAGAGACCCAGTACTTC
D: NA; V: TRBV19; J: TRBJ2-2; size: NA; CDR3: CASSIRQPANTGELFF; DNA: TGTGCCAGTAGTATTAGGCAACCAGCGAACACCGGGGAGCTGTTTTTT
D: TRBD2; V: TRBV5-6; J: TRBJ2-7; size: NA; CDR3: CASSLVTQRGTYEQYF; DNA: TGTGCCAGCAGCTTGGTAACGCAGCGGGGGACCTACGAGCAGTACTTC
D: NA; V: TRBV27; J: TRBJ2-7; size: NA; CDR3: CASSLAAGPSYEQYF; DNA: TGTGCCAGCAGTTTGGCGGCGGGGCCATCCTACGAGCAGTACTTC
D: NA; V: TRBV5-4; J: TRBJ2-1; size: NA; CDR3: CASSSASPVAEQFF; DNA: TGTGCCAGCAGCTCAGCTAGCCCCGTGGCTGAGCAGTTCTTC
D: TRBD2; V: TRBV11-2; J: TRBJ2-2; size: once; CDR3: CASSSRLAGGWNTGELFF; DNA: TGTGCCAGCAGCTCACGACTAGCGGGAGGCTGGAACACCGGGGAGCTGTTTTTT
D: NA; V: TRBV27; J: TRBJ2-1; size: NA; CDR3: CASSPRGPEQFF; DNA: TGTGCCAGCAGTCCCCGCGGTCCTGAGCAGTTCTTC
D: NA; V: TRBV5-1; J: TRBJ2-2; size: once; CDR3: CASSLGFASTGELFF; DNA: TGCGCCAGCAGCTTGGGGTTCGCGTCCACCGGGGAGCTGTTTTTT
D: NA; V: TRBV27; J: TRBJ2-3; size: once; CDR3: CASSLGRYTDTQYF; DNA: TGTGCCAGCAGTTTAGGGCGGTACACAGATACGCAGTATTTT
D: TRBD2; V: TRBV5-6; J: TRBJ2-1; size: NA; CDR3: CASSWPTSGYNEQFF; DNA: TGTGCCAGCAGCTGGCCCACTAGCGGTTACAATGAGCAGTTCTTC
D: NA; V: TRBV6-5; J: TRBJ2-1; size: NA; CDR3: CASTAAGTGGEQFF; DNA: TGTGCCAGCACAGCGGCAGGGACGGGTGGTGAGCAGTTCTTC
D: NA; V: TRBV29-1; J: TRBJ2-3; size: once; CDR3: CSVEPRGHLTDTQYF; DNA: TGCAGCGTTGAACCTCGAGGACACCTCACAGATACGCAGTATTTT
D: NA; V: TRBV9; J: TRBJ1-3; size: NA; CDR3: CASSVGRFGDTIYF; DNA: TGTGCCAGCAGCGTAGGCAGGTTCGGGGACACCATATATTTT
D: NA; V: TRBV30; J: TRBJ2-7; size: NA; CDR3: CAWSSGEGEQYF; DNA: TGTGCCTGGAGTTCAGGGGAAGGCGAGCAGTACTTC
D: NA; V: TRBV11-2; J: TRBJ1-1; size: NA; CDR3: CASSPTRRIEAFF; DNA: TGTGCCAGCAGCCCGACAAGACGGATCGAAGCTTTCTTT
D: TRBD2; V: TRBV7-9; J: TRBJ2-2; size: NA; CDR3: CASSFEPGLAGVSGELFF; DNA: TGTGCCAGCAGCTTCGAACCGGGACTAGCGGGAGTCAGCGGGGAGCTGTTTTTT
D: NA; V: TRBV4-1; J: TRBJ1-4; size: NA; CDR3: CASSQDETFGKLFF; DNA: TGCGCCAGCAGCCAAGATGAGACTTTTGGAAAACTGTTTTTT
D: TRBD1; V: TRBV7-9; J: TRBJ1-4; size: NA; CDR3: CASSSTGTGSEKLFF; DNA: TGTGCCAGCAGCTCAACCGGGACAGGGAGCGAAAAACTGTTTTTT
D: TRBD2; V: TRBV27; J: TRBJ2-1; size: once; CDR3: CASSLWTSGVNEQFF; DNA: TGTGCCAGCAGTTTATGGACTAGCGGGGTCAATGAGCAGTTCTTC
D: NA; V: TRBV5-4; J: TRBJ2-3; size: NA; CDR3: CASSPTEESTDTQYF; DNA: TGTGCCAGCAGCCCGACAGAGGAAAGCACAGATACGCAGTATTTT
D: NA; V: TRBV21-1; J: TRBJ2-1; size: NA; CDR3: CASSGQPYNEQFF; DNA: TGTGCCAGCAGCGGACAGCCCTACAATGAGCAGTTCTTC
D: NA; V: TRBV19; J: TRBJ1-1; size: few; CDR3: CASSDSFYTEAFF; DNA: TGTGCCAGTAGCGACAGTTTCTACACTGAAGCTTTCTTT
D: NA; V: TRBV15; J: TRBJ2-7; size: NA; CDR3: CATSFGRERSSYEQYF; DNA: TGTGCCACCAGCTTCGGACGGGAGAGGAGCTCCTACGAGCAGTACTTC
D: TRBD2; V: TRBV19; J: TRBJ2-3; size: NA; CDR3: CASSPDSSGSTDTQYF; DNA: TGTGCCAGTAGTCCGGATTCTAGCGGGAGCACAGATACGCAGTATTTT
D: NA; V: TRBV27; J: TRBJ2-7; size: NA; CDR3: CASSPKGTFSSSYEQYF; DNA: TGTGCCAGCAGTCCCAAGGGGACGTTCAGTTCCTCCTACGAGCAGTACTTC
D: NA; V: TRBV27; J: TRBJ2-1; size: NA; CDR3: CASSFGQYNEQFF; DNA: TGTGCCAGCAGTTTCGGACAGTACAATGAGCAGTTCTTC
D: TRBD2; V: TRBV2; J: TRBJ2-3; size: NA; CDR3: CASSESSGRLDTQYF; DNA: TGTGCCAGCAGTGAGTCTAGCGGGAGATTGGATACGCAGTATTTT
D: NA; V: TRBV6-5; J: TRBJ2-3; size: NA; CDR3: CASSYRGAAKDTQYF; DNA: TGTGCCAGCAGTTACCGAGGGGCTGCGAAAGATACGCAGTATTTT
D: TRBD2; V: TRBV10-1; J: TRBJ2-7; size: NA; CDR3: CASSGITGTSGRADEQYF; DNA: TGCGCCAGCAGTGGTATTACCGGGACTAGCGGGAGGGCCGACGAGCAGTACTTC
D: TRBD1; V: TRBV6-6; J: TRBJ1-2; size: NA; CDR3: CASSFLDRGKGYGYTF; DNA: TGTGCCAGCAGTTTCCTAGACAGGGGAAAGGGTTATGGCTACACCTTC
D: TRBD2; V: TRBV4-1; J: TRBJ2-7; size: NA; CDR3: CASSPTTSDSYEQYF; DNA: TGCGCCAGCAGCCCTACGACTAGCGACTCCTACGAGCAGTACTTC